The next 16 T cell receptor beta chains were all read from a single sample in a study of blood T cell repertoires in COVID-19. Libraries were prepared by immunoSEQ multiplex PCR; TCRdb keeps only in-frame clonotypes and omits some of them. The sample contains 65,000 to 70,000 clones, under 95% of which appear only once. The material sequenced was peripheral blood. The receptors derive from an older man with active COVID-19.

CDR3 coding DNA: TGTGCCAGCCAGGGGACAGGGACCCTCTCGCAACTGGTCGAGCAGTACTTC. Its translation is CASQGTGTLSQLVEQYF. V usage is TRBV25-1 and J usage is TRBJ2-7; 9 bases agree with TRBD1. Trimming cost V 8 bases and J 6 bases; bases outside gene matches: 20. The CDR3 spans 17 residues. Germline V lookup: CDR1 MGHDK, CDR2 SYGVNS.

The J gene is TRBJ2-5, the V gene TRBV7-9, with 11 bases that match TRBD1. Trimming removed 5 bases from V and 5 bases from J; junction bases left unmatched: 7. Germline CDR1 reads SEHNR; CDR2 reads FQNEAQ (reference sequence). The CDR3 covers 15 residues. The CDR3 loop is CASSTGQGAVETQYF. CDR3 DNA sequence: TGTGCCAGCAGCACTGGACAGGGGGCGGTGGAGACCCAGTACTTC.

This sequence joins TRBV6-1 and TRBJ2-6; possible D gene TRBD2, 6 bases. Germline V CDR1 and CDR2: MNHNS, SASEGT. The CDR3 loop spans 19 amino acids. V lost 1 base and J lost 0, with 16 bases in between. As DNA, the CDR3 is TGTGCCAGCAGTGAAGGGGGACTCTCCTGGGGCTCTGGGGCCAACGTCCTGACTTTC. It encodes CASSEGGLSWGSGANVLTF.

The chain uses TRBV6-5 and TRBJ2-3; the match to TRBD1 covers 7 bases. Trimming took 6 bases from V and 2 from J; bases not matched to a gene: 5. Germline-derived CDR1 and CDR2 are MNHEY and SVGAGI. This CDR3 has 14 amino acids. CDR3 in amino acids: CASRPGQLTDTQYF. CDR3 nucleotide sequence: TGTGCCAGCAGGCCGGGACAGCTCACAGATACGCAGTATTTT.

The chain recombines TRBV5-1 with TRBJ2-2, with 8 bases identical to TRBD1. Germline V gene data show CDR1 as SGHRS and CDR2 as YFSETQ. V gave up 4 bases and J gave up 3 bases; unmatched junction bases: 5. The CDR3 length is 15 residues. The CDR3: CASSNLDRDTGELFF. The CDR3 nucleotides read TGCGCCAGCAGCAACCTGGACAGGGACACCGGGGAGCTGTTTTTT. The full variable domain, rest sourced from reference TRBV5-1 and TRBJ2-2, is KAGVTQTPRYLIKTRGQQVTLSCSPISGHRSVSWYQQTPGQGLQFLFEYFSETQRNKGNFPGRFSGRQFSNSRSEMNVSTLELGDSALYLCASSNLDRDTGELFFGEGSRLTVL.

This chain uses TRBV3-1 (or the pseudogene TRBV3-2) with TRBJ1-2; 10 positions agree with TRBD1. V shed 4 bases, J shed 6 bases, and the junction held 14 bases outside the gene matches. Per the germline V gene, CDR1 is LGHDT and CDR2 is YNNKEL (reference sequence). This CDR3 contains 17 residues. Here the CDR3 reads CASSPFPGQGIYDGYTF. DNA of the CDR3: TGTGCCAGCAGCCCATTTCCGGGACAGGGGATATACGATGGCTACACCTTC.

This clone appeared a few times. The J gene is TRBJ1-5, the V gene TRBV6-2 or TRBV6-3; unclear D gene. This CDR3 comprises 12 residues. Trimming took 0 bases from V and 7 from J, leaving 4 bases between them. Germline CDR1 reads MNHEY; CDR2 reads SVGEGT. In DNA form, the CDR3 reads TGTGCCAGCAGTTACTCATCGCAGCCCCAGCATTTT. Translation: CASSYSSQPQHF.

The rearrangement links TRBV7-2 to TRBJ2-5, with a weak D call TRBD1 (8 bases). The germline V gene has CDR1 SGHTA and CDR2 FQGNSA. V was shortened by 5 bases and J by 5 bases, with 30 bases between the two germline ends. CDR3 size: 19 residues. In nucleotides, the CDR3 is TGTGCCAGCAGCCCTCGCGAGAAGCAGGGGGCGGGGGCACGGGAGACCCAGTACTTC. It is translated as CASSPREKQGAGARETQYF.

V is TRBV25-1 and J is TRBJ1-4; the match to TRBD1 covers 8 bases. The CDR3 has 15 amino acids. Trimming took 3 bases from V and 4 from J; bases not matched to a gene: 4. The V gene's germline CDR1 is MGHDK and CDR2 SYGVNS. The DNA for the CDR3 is TGTGCCAGCAGTGAGGACAGGGTGGATAATGAAAAACTGTTTTTT. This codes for CASSEDRVDNEKLFF.

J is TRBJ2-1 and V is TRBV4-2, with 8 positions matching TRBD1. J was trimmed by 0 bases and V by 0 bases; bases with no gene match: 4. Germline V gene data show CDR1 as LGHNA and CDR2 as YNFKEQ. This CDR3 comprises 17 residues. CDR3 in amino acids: CASSQDGQGGSYNEQFF. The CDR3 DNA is TGTGCCAGCAGCCAAGACGGACAGGGAGGCTCCTACAATGAGCAGTTCTTC.

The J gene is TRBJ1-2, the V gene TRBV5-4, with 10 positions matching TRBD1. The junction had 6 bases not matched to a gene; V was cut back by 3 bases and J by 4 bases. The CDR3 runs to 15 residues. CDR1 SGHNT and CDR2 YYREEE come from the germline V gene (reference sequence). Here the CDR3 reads CASSWGTGEPYGYTF. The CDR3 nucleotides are TGTGCCAGCAGCTGGGGGACAGGGGAACCCTATGGCTACACCTTC.

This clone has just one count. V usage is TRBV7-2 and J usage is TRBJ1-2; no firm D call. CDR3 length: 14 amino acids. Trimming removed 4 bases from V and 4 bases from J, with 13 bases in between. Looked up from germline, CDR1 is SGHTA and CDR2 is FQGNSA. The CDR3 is CASSSAGSFYGYTF. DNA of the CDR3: TGTGCCAGCAGCTCTGCAGGCTCGTTCTATGGCTACACCTTC.

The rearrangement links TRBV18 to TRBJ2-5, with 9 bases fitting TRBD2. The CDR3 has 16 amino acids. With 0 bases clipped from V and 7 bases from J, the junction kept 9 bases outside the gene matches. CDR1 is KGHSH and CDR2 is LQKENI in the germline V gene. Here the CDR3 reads CASSPPEAGGRGTQYF. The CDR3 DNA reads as TGTGCCAGCTCACCACCGGAGGCGGGGGGGCGCGGGACCCAGTACTTC. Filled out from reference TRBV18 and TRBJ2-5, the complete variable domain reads NAGVMQNPRHLVRRRGQEARLRCSPMKGHSHVYWYRQLPEEGLKFMVYLQKENIIDESGMPKERFSAEFPKEGPSILRIQQVVRGDSAAYFCASSPPEAGGRGTQYFGPGTRLLVL.

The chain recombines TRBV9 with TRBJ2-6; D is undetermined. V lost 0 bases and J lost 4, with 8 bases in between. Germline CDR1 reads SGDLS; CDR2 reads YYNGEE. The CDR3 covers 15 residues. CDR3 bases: TGTGCCAGCAGCGTAGGGCTGGTCGGGGCCAACGTCCTGACTTTC. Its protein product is CASSVGLVGANVLTF.

CDR3 DNA: TGTGCCAACCCGGGACTAGGAGACAATGAGCAGTTCTTC. Encoded protein: CANPGLGDNEQFF. The chain combines TRBV12-3 or TRBV12-4 with TRBJ2-1; 8 bases fit TRBD2. The trim removed 10 bases at V and 5 bases at J, leaving 7 bases unmatched. This CDR3 has 13 residues.

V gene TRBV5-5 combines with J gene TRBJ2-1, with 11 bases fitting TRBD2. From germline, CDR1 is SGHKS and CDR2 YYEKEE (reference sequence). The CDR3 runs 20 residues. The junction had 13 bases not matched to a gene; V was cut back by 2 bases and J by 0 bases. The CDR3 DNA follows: TGTGCCAGCAGCTTAAGGGACTTAGCGGGGGGGACGGGCTCCTACAATGAGCAGTTCTTC. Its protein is CASSLRDLAGGTGSYNEQFF.